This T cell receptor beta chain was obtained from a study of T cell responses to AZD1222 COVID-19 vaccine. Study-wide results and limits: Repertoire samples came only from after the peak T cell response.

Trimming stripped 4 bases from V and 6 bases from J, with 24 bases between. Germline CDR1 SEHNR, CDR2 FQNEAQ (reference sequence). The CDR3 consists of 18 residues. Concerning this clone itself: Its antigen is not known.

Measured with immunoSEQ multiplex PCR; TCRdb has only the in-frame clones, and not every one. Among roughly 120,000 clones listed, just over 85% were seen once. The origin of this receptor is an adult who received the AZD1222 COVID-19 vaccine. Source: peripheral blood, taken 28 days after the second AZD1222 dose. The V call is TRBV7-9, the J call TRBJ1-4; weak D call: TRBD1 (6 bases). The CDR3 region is CASSSRGGTRYSDEKLFF. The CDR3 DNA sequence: TGTGCCAGCAGCTCCCGGGGAGGGACACGGTACTCCGATGAAAAACTGTTTTTT.